The clone carrying this T cell receptor (beta chain) is termed medium-sized (0.01 to 0.1%). This CDR3 spans 13 amino acids. Trimming cost V 3 bases and J 2 bases, with 7 bases left between them. The germline V gene has CDR1 KGHDR and CDR2 SFDVKD. The data derive from a study of immune heterogeneity within non-small cell lung tumors. CDR3 of TCR beta was amplified by multiplex PCR that used 32 V and 13 J primers. TCRdb re-derived calls from the multiplex PCR reads in MiXCR, one entry per CDR3 protein. This sample carries several thousand distinct CDR3 sequences, around 23% of them seen once, and the ten largest clones take 15% to 20%. Bulk tumor genomic DNA constituted the template, at roughly 660 ng per sample. Multiple widely separated biopsies were taken from each primary tumor at surgery. The cohort was untreated, with newly diagnosed non-small cell lung cancer undergoing curative surgery.

The sequenced sample consisted of lung tumor tissue. The receptor was derived from a man in his 60s with non-small cell lung cancer. The chain links TRBV24-1 to TRBJ2-7; D not resolved. The CDR3: CATSDGVTYEQYF. The CDR3, as DNA: TGTGCCACCAGTGATGGTGTCACCTACGAGCAGTACTTC.